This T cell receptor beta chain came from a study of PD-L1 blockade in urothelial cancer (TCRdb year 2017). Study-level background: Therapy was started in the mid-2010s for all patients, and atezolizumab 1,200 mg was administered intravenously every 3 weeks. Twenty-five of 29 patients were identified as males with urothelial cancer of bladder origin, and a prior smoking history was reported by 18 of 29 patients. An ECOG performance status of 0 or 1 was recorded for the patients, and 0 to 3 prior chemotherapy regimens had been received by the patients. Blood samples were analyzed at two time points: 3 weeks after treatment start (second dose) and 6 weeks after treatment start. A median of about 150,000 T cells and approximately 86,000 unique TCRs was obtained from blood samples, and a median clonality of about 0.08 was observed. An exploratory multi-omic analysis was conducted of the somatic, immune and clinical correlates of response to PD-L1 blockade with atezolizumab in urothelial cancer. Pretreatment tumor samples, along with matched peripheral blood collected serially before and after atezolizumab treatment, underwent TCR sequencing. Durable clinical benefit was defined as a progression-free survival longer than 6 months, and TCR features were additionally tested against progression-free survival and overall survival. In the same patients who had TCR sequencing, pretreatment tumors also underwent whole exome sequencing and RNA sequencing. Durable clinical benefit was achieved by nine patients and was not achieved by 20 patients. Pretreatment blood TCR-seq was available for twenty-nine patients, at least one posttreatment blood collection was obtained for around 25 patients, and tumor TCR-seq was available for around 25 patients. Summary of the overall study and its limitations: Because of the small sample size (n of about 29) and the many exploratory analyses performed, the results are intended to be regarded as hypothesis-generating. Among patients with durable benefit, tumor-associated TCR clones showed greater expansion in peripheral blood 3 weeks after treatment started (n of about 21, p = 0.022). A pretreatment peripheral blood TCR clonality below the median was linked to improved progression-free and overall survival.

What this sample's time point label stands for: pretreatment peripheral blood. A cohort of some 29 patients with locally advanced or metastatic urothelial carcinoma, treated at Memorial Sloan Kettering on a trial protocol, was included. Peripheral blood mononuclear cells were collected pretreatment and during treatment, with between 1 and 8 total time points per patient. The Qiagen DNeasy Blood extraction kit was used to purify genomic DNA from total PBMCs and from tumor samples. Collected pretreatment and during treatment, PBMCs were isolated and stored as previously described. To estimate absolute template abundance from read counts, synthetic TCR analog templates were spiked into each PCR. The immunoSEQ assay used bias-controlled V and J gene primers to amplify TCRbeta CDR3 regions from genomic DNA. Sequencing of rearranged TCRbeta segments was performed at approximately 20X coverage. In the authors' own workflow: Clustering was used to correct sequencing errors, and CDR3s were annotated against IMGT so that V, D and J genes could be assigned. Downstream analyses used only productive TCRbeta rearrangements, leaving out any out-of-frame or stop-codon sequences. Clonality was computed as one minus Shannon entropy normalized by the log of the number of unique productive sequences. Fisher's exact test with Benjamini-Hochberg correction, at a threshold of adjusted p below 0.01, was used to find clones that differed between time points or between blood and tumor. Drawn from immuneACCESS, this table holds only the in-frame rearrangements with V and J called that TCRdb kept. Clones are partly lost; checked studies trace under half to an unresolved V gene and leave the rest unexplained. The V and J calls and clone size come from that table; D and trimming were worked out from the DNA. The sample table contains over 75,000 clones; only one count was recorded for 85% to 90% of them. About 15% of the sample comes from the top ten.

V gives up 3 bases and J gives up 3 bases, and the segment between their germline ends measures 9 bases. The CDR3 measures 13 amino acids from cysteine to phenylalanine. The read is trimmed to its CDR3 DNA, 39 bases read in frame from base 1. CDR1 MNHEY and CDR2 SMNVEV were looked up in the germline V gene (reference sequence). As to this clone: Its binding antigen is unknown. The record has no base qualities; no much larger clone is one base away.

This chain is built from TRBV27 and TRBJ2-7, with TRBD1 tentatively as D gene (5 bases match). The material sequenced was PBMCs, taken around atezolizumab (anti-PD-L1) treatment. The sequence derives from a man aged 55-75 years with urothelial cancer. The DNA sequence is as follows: TGTGCCAGCAGTTTGGGGCCCTACTACGAGCAGTACTTC. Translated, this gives CASSLGPYYEQYF.